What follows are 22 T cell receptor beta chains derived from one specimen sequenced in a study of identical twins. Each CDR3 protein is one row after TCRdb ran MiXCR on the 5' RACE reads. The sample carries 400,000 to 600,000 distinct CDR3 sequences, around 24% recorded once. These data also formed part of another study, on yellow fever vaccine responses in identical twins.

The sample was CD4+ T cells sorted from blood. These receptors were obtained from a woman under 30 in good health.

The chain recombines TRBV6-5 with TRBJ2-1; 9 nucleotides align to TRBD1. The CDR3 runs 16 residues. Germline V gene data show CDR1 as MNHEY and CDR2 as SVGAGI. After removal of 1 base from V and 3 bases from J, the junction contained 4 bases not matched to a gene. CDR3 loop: CASSYFGTGNYNEQFF. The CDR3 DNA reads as TGTGCCAGCAGTTACTTCGGGACAGGGAACTACAATGAGCAGTTCTTC.

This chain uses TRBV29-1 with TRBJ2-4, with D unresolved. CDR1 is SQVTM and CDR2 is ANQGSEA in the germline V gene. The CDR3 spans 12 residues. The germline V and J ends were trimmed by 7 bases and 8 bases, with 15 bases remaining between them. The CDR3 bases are TGCAGCGCTGACCTGGGAACGGACATTCAGTACTTC. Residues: CSADLGTDIQYF.

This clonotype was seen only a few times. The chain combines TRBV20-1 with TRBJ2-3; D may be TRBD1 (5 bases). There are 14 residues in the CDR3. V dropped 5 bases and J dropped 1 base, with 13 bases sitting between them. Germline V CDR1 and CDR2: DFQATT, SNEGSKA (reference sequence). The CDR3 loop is CSAGNIRGTDTQYF. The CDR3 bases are TGCAGTGCTGGTAACATCAGGGGCACAGATACGCAGTATTTT.

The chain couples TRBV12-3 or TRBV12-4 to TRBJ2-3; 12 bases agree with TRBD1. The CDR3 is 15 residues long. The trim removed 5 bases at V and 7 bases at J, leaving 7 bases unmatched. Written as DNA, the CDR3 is TGTGCCAGCAGTCAACCGGGACAGGGGGCCCATACGCAGTATTTT. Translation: CASSQPGQGAHTQYF.

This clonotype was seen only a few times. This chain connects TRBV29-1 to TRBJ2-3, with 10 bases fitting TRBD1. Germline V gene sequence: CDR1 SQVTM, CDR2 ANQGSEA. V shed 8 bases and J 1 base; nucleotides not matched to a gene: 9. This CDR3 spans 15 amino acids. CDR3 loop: CSSNRQGARTDTQYF. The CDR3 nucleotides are TGCAGCTCTAATCGACAGGGGGCCCGCACAGATACGCAGTATTTT.

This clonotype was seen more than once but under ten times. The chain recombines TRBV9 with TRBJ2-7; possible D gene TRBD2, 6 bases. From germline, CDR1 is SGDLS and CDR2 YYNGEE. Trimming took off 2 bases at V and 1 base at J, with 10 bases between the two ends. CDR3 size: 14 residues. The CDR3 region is CASSVRDLSYEQYF. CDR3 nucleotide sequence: TGTGCCAGCAGCGTGCGGGACTTATCCTACGAGCAGTACTTC.

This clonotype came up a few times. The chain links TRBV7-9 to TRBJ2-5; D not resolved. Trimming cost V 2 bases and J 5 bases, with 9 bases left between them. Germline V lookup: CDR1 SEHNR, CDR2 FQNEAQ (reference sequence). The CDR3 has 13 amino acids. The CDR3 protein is CASSLLHSETQYF. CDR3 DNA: TGTGCCAGCAGCTTATTGCACTCGGAGACCCAGTACTTC.

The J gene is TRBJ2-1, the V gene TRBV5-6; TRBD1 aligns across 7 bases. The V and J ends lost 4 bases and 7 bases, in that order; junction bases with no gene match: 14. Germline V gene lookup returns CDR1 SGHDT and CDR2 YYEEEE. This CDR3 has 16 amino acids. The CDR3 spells CASSQDRDQLLNEQFF. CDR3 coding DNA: TGTGCCAGCAGCCAAGACAGGGATCAGCTTCTAAATGAGCAGTTCTTC.

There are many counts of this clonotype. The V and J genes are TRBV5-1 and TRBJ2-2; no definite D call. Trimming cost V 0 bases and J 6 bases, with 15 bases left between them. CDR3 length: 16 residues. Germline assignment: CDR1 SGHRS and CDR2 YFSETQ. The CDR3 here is CASSLVGYRDSGELFF. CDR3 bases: TGCGCCAGCAGCTTGGTAGGGTACCGAGACTCCGGGGAGCTGTTTTTT.

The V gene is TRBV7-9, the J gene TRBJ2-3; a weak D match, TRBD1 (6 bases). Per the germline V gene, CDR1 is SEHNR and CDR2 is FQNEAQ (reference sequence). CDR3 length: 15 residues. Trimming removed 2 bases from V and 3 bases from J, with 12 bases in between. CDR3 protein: CASSLQGIDTDTQYF. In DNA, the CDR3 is TGTGCCAGCAGCTTACAGGGGATTGATACAGATACGCAGTATTTT.

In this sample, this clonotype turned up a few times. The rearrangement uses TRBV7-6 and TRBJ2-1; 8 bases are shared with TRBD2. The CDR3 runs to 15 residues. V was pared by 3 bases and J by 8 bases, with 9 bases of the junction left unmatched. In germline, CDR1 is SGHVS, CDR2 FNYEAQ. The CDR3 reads CASSFTPGGPYEQFF. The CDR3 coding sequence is TGTGCCAGCAGCTTTACCCCGGGGGGGCCTTATGAGCAGTTCTTC. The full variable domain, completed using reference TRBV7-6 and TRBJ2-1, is GAGVSQSPRYKVTKRGQDVALRCDPISGHVSLYWYRQALGQGPEFLTYFNYEAQQDKSGLPNDRFSAERPEGSISTLTIQRTEQRDSAMYRCASSFTPGGPYEQFFGPGTRLTVL.

CDR3 sequence reads: CASNRGSRGTDTQYF. In DNA, the CDR3 is TGCGCCAGCAACCGGGGTTCTCGAGGAACAGATACGCAGTATTTT. The rearrangement links TRBV5-1 to TRBJ2-3; maybe TRBD2 (5 bases). The V end lost 6 bases, the J end lost 3 bases, and 17 bases lay between the germline ends. The CDR3 runs to 15 residues. Germline V gene lookup returns CDR1 SGHRS and CDR2 YFSETQ.

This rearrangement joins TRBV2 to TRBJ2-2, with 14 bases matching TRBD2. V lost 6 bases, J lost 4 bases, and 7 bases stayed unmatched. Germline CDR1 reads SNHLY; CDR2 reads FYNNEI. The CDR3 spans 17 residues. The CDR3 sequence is CASRTGTSGGLTGELFF. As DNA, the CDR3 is TGTGCCAGCAGAACCGGGACTAGCGGGGGTCTCACCGGGGAGCTGTTTTTT.

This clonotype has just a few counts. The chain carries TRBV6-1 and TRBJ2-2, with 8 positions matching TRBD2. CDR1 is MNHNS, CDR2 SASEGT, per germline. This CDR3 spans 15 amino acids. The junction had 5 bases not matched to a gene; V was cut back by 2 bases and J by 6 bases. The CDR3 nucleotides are TGTGCCAGCAGTGAAATGGGACTAGACGCCGGGGAGCTGTTTTTT. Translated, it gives CASSEMGLDAGELFF.

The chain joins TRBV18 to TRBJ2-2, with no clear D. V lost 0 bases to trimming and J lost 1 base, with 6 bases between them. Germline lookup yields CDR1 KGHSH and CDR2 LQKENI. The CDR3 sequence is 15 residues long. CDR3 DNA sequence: TGTGCCAGCTCACCACCGCTGGTGAACACCGGGGAGCTGTTTTTT. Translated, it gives CASSPPLVNTGELFF.

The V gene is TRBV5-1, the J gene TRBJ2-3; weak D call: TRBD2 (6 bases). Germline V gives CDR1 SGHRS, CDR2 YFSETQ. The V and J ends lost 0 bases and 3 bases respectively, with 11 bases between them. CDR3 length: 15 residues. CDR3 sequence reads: CASSLGREGTDTQYF. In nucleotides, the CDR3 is TGCGCCAGCAGCTTGGGGCGGGAAGGTACAGATACGCAGTATTTT.

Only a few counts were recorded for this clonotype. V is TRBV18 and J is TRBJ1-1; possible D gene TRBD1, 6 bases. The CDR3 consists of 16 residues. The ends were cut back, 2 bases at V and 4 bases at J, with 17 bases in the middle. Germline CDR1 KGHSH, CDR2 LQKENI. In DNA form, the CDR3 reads TGTGCCAGCTCACCAATCACAGGGTTGCCAGCCACTGAAGCTTTCTTT. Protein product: CASSPITGLPATEAFF.

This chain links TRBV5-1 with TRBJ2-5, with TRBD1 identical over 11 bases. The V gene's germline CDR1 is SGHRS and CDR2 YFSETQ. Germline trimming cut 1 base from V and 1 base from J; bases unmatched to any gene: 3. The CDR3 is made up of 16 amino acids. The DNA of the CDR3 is TGCGCCAGCAGCTTGTATGGACAGGGGGCCCAAGAGACCCAGTACTTC. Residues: CASSLYGQGAQETQYF.

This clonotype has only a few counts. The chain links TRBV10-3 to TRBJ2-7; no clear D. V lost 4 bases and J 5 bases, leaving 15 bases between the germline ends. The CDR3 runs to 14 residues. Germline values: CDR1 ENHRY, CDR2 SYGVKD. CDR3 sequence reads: CAISASGRKDEQYF. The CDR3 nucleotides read TGTGCCATCAGTGCTTCTGGTCGCAAGGACGAGCAGTACTTC.

The DNA of the CDR3 is TGTGCCAGCAGGGCCGGGACAGCCAACACTGAAGCTTTCTTT. Amino acid sequence: CASRAGTANTEAFF. The chain has TRBV12-3 or TRBV12-4 and TRBJ1-1; 7 bases are shared with TRBD1. This CDR3 has 14 amino acids. The V segment lost 6 bases and the J segment 2 bases; nucleotides outside the gene matches: 6.

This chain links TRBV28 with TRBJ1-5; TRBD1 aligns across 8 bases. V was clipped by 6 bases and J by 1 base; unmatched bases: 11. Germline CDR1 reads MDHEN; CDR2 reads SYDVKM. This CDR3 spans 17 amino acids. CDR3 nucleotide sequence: TGTGCCAGCAGCGACTGGACAGGGTTCGGGAGCAATCAGCCCCAGCATTTT. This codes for CASSDWTGFGSNQPQHF.

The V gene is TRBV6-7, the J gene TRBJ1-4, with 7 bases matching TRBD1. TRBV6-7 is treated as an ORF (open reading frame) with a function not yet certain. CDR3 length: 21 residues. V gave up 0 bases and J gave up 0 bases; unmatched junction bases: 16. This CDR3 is CASSYSATRDSFTATNEKLFF. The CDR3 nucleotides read TGTGCCAGCAGTTACTCGGCTACGAGGGACAGTTTTACCGCAACTAATGAAAAACTGTTTTTT.